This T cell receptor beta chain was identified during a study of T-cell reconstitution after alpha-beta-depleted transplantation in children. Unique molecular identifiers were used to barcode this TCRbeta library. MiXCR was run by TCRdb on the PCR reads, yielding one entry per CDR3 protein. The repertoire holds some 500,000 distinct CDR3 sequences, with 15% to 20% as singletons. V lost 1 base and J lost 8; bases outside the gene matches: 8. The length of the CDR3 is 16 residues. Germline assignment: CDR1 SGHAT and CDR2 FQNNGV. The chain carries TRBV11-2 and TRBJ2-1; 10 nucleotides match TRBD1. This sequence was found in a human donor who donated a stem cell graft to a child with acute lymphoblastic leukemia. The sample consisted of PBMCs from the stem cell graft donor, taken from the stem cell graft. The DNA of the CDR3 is TGTGCCAGCAGCTTAGGAGCGGGGACAGGGGTTGATGAGCAGTTCTTC. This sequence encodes CASSLGAGTGVDEQFF.